These T cell receptor beta chains were read from a single sample in a study of T cells in Graves' hyperthyroidism and ophthalmopathy. TCRdb processed the multiplex PCR reads anew with MiXCR; each CDR3 protein has one entry. In the table there are some 500,000 distinct CDR3 sequences, approximately 15% of which are singletons. Material: blood. The source of these receptors is a woman aged 18-29 years with Graves' hyperthyroidism. CDR3s include the opening cysteine and the closing phenylalanine or tryptophan. D genes are given only for firm matches. Size is stated for part of the rows, as once, few or many counts, or as a class when the clone is expanded.

j_call: TRBJ2-3
cdr3_length: 16
v_call: TRBV27
d_call: TRBD2
clone_size: many
cdr3_aa: CASTRTSGRYTDTQYF
cdr3_nt: TGTGCCAGCACCCGGACTAGCGGGAGGTACACAGATACGCAGTATTTT

j_call: TRBJ2-3
cdr3_length: 15
v_call: TRBV7-2
d_call: -
clone_size: -
cdr3_aa: CASSQGPGLPDTQYF
cdr3_nt: TGTGCCAGCAGCCAAGGGCCAGGCCTCCCAGATACGCAGTATTTT

j_call: TRBJ2-2
cdr3_length: 14
v_call: TRBV3-1
d_call: TRBD1
clone_size: many
cdr3_aa: CASTGGANTGELFF
cdr3_nt: TGTGCCAGTACAGGGGGCGCGAACACCGGGGAGCTGTTTTTT

j_call: TRBJ1-1
cdr3_length: 15
v_call: TRBV18
d_call: TRBD1
clone_size: many
cdr3_aa: CASSPPGQGVTEAFF
cdr3_nt: TGTGCCAGCTCACCACCGGGACAGGGCGTCACTGAAGCTTTCTTT

j_call: TRBJ2-2
cdr3_length: 15
v_call: TRBV6-1
d_call: -
clone_size: many
cdr3_aa: CASSESAGWVGELFF
cdr3_nt: TGTGCCAGCAGTGAATCGGCGGGATGGGTCGGGGAGCTGTTTTTT

j_call: TRBJ2-5
cdr3_length: 12
v_call: TRBV7-2
d_call: -
clone_size: few
cdr3_aa: CASSFSRVSQYF
cdr3_nt: TGTGCCAGCAGCTTTTCCCGGGTTTCCCAGTACTTC

j_call: TRBJ2-1
cdr3_length: 16
v_call: TRBV11-2
d_call: TRBD2
clone_size: many
cdr3_aa: CASSLGAREGKNEQFF
cdr3_nt: TGTGCCAGCAGCTTAGGTGCGCGGGAGGGTAAAAATGAGCAGTTCTTC

j_call: TRBJ2-2
cdr3_length: 15
v_call: TRBV3-1
d_call: -
clone_size: many
cdr3_aa: CASSQEAMNTGELFF
cdr3_nt: TGTGCCAGCAGCCAAGAGGCCATGAACACCGGGGAGCTGTTTTTT

j_call: TRBJ2-2
cdr3_length: 15
v_call: TRBV19
d_call: -
clone_size: many
cdr3_aa: CASSIDTSYTGELFF
cdr3_nt: TGTGCCAGTAGTATAGATACTAGCTACACCGGGGAGCTGTTTTTT

j_call: TRBJ1-1
cdr3_length: 15
v_call: TRBV3-1
d_call: -
clone_size: many
cdr3_aa: CASSLRLGRGTEAFF
cdr3_nt: TGTGCCAGCAGCCTCCGACTCGGACGCGGCACTGAAGCTTTCTTT

j_call: TRBJ1-5
cdr3_length: 14
v_call: TRBV27
d_call: -
clone_size: many
cdr3_aa: CASAPGLANQPQHF
cdr3_nt: TGTGCCAGCGCCCCAGGGTTGGCCAATCAGCCCCAGCATTTT

j_call: TRBJ2-3
cdr3_length: 13
v_call: TRBV24-1
d_call: -
clone_size: many
cdr3_aa: CATSDFSTDTQYF
cdr3_nt: TGTGCCACCAGTGATTTTAGCACAGATACGCAGTATTTT

j_call: TRBJ2-4
cdr3_length: 14
v_call: TRBV2
d_call: TRBD2
clone_size: many
cdr3_aa: CASSELGRKNIQYF
cdr3_nt: TGTGCCAGCAGTGAGCTCGGGAGGAAAAACATTCAGTACTTC

j_call: TRBJ1-5
cdr3_length: 19
v_call: TRBV12-3/TRBV12-4
d_call: -
clone_size: many
cdr3_aa: CASSLMGPDIWDSNQPQHF
cdr3_nt: TGTGCCAGCAGTTTAATGGGACCAGATATATGGGATAGCAATCAGCCCCAGCATTTT

j_call: TRBJ1-1
cdr3_length: 14
v_call: TRBV7-9
d_call: TRBD1
clone_size: -
cdr3_aa: CASSLATGDTEAFF
cdr3_nt: TGTGCCAGCAGCTTAGCGACAGGGGACACTGAAGCTTTCTTT

j_call: TRBJ1-2
cdr3_length: 16
v_call: TRBV28
d_call: -
clone_size: few
cdr3_aa: CASSFYDGRGGHGYTF
cdr3_nt: TGTGCCAGCAGTTTCTATGACGGACGCGGCGGTCACGGCTACACCTTC

j_call: TRBJ2-5
cdr3_length: 12
v_call: TRBV18
d_call: -
clone_size: many
cdr3_aa: CASSPNQETQYF
cdr3_nt: TGTGCCAGCTCACCCAACCAAGAGACCCAGTACTTC

j_call: TRBJ2-1
cdr3_length: 13
v_call: TRBV3-1
d_call: TRBD1
clone_size: many
cdr3_aa: CASYRQGGNEQFF
cdr3_nt: TGTGCCAGCTACAGACAGGGGGGCAATGAGCAGTTCTTC

j_call: TRBJ1-6
cdr3_length: 17
v_call: TRBV27
d_call: -
clone_size: many
cdr3_aa: CASSSPTVSSYNSPLHF
cdr3_nt: TGTGCCAGCAGTTCACCGACAGTTAGCTCCTATAATTCACCCCTCCACTTT

j_call: TRBJ2-7
cdr3_length: 14
v_call: TRBV2
d_call: TRBD1
clone_size: -
cdr3_aa: CASSVDRGRDEQYF
cdr3_nt: TGTGCCAGCAGTGTGGACAGGGGGAGAGACGAGCAGTACTTC

j_call: TRBJ1-1
cdr3_length: 13
v_call: TRBV18
d_call: -
clone_size: many
cdr3_aa: CASSGTGPTEAFF
cdr3_nt: TGTGCCAGCTCAGGAACAGGGCCCACTGAAGCTTTCTTT

j_call: TRBJ2-7
cdr3_length: 16
v_call: TRBV12-5
d_call: -
clone_size: many
cdr3_aa: CASGLVSGTLTYEQYF
cdr3_nt: TGTGCTAGTGGTTTGGTCTCCGGGACTCTTACCTACGAGCAGTACTTC

j_call: TRBJ2-1
cdr3_length: 21
v_call: TRBV11-2
d_call: TRBD2
clone_size: many
cdr3_aa: CASSLGPTGTSGRVMGHEQFF
cdr3_nt: TGTGCCAGCAGCTTGGGGCCGACCGGGACTAGCGGGAGGGTAATGGGACATGAGCAGTTCTTC

j_call: TRBJ2-3
cdr3_length: 16
v_call: TRBV27
d_call: -
clone_size: -
cdr3_aa: CASNPLARLSTDTQYF
cdr3_nt: TGTGCCAGCAATCCGCTAGCGAGGCTTAGCACAGATACGCAGTATTTT

j_call: TRBJ1-1
cdr3_length: 12
v_call: TRBV2
d_call: -
clone_size: many
cdr3_aa: CASSELDPRAFF
cdr3_nt: TGTGCCAGCAGTGAGCTCGACCCAAGAGCTTTCTTT

j_call: TRBJ2-2
cdr3_length: 14
v_call: TRBV10-1
d_call: TRBD2
clone_size: many
cdr3_aa: CASSKREGTGELFF
cdr3_nt: TGCGCCAGCAGTAAGCGGGAGGGCACCGGGGAGCTGTTTTTT

j_call: TRBJ1-6
cdr3_length: 17
v_call: TRBV6-1
d_call: -
clone_size: many
cdr3_aa: CASSRTPGPGDNSPLHF
cdr3_nt: TGTGCCAGCAGTCGAACTCCGGGGCCAGGAGATAATTCACCCCTCCACTTT

j_call: TRBJ1-1
cdr3_length: 17
v_call: TRBV5-1
d_call: -
clone_size: few
cdr3_aa: CASSFPGGKVGNTEAFF
cdr3_nt: TGCGCCAGCAGCTTCCCGGGGGGCAAAGTCGGGAACACTGAAGCTTTCTTT

j_call: TRBJ2-1
cdr3_length: 17
v_call: TRBV6-1
d_call: TRBD2
clone_size: -
cdr3_aa: CASIRGLAGEPYNEQFF
cdr3_nt: TGTGCCAGCATCCGAGGACTAGCGGGAGAGCCCTACAATGAGCAGTTCTTC

j_call: TRBJ2-1
cdr3_length: 16
v_call: TRBV19
d_call: TRBD2
clone_size: many
cdr3_aa: CASSGKTSGSSNEQFF
cdr3_nt: TGTGCCAGTAGTGGAAAGACTAGCGGGAGTTCAAATGAGCAGTTCTTC

j_call: TRBJ1-5
cdr3_length: 12
v_call: TRBV19
d_call: -
clone_size: -
cdr3_aa: CASSIGAGFQHF
cdr3_nt: TGTGCCAGTAGTATAGGGGCGGGATTCCAGCATTTT

j_call: TRBJ1-4
cdr3_length: 18
v_call: TRBV7-8
d_call: TRBD1
clone_size: -
cdr3_aa: CASRRRPGQGMSNEKLFF
cdr3_nt: TGTGCCAGCAGGCGCCGCCCGGGACAGGGGATGAGTAATGAAAAACTGTTTTTT

j_call: TRBJ2-1
cdr3_length: 15
v_call: TRBV3-1
d_call: -
clone_size: many
cdr3_aa: CASSQVSLEFNEQFF
cdr3_nt: TGTGCCAGCAGCCAAGTCAGCCTAGAATTCAATGAGCAGTTCTTC

j_call: TRBJ2-2
cdr3_length: 15
v_call: TRBV12-3/TRBV12-4
d_call: TRBD2
clone_size: many
cdr3_aa: CASSRGRANAGELFF
cdr3_nt: TGTGCCAGCAGCCGGGGGAGGGCCAACGCCGGGGAGCTGTTTTTT

j_call: TRBJ1-1
cdr3_length: 13
v_call: TRBV20-1
d_call: TRBD1
clone_size: many
cdr3_aa: CSTTGQINTEAFF
cdr3_nt: TGCAGTACCACGGGACAGATTAACACTGAAGCTTTCTTT

j_call: TRBJ2-3
cdr3_length: 17
v_call: TRBV12-3/TRBV12-4
d_call: TRBD2
clone_size: many
cdr3_aa: CASSLGTSGRARNTQYF
cdr3_nt: TGTGCCAGCAGCCTCGGGACTAGCGGGAGGGCTAGGAATACGCAGTATTTT

j_call: TRBJ1-5
cdr3_length: 13
v_call: TRBV7-3
d_call: -
clone_size: many
cdr3_aa: CASSLEGGQPQHF
cdr3_nt: TGTGCCAGCAGCTTAGAAGGGGGTCAGCCCCAGCATTTT

j_call: TRBJ2-7
cdr3_length: 13
v_call: TRBV24-1
d_call: -
clone_size: many
cdr3_aa: CATSDLNGYEQYF
cdr3_nt: TGTGCCACCAGTGATTTGAACGGCTACGAGCAGTACTTC

j_call: TRBJ2-3
cdr3_length: 15
v_call: TRBV27
d_call: TRBD1
clone_size: -
cdr3_aa: CASRHLGQRTDAQYF
cdr3_nt: TGTGCCAGCCGCCATTTGGGACAGCGGACAGATGCGCAGTATTTT

j_call: TRBJ1-2
cdr3_length: 13
v_call: TRBV3-1
d_call: -
clone_size: many
cdr3_aa: CASSQERGRGYTF
cdr3_nt: TGTGCCAGCAGCCAAGAACGGGGTCGCGGCTACACCTTC

j_call: TRBJ1-1
cdr3_length: 14
v_call: TRBV14
d_call: -
clone_size: many
cdr3_aa: CASSQDSDRTEAFF
cdr3_nt: TGTGCCAGCAGCCAAGATAGCGACCGGACTGAAGCTTTCTTT

j_call: TRBJ2-1
cdr3_length: 13
v_call: TRBV19
d_call: -
clone_size: many
cdr3_aa: CASSIVQVNEQFF
cdr3_nt: TGTGCCAGTAGTATAGTCCAGGTCAATGAGCAGTTCTTC

j_call: TRBJ2-2
cdr3_length: 17
v_call: TRBV10-3
d_call: TRBD2
clone_size: once
cdr3_aa: CAISPAGGNPNTGELFF
cdr3_nt: TGTGCCATCAGTCCCGCGGGGGGAAACCCGAACACCGGGGAGCTGTTTTTT

j_call: TRBJ2-7
cdr3_length: 14
v_call: TRBV28
d_call: -
clone_size: many
cdr3_aa: CASSLIGPHYEQYF
cdr3_nt: TGTGCCAGCAGTTTAATTGGCCCACACTACGAGCAGTACTTC

j_call: TRBJ2-5
cdr3_length: 11
v_call: TRBV6-1
d_call: -
clone_size: few
cdr3_aa: CATFGQETQYF
cdr3_nt: TGTGCCACCTTTGGACAAGAGACCCAGTACTTC

j_call: TRBJ2-3
cdr3_length: 15
v_call: TRBV7-3
d_call: -
clone_size: many
cdr3_aa: CASSLNTGGTDTQYF
cdr3_nt: TGTGCCAGCAGCTTAAATACGGGAGGCACAGATACGCAGTATTTT

j_call: TRBJ1-3
cdr3_length: 15
v_call: TRBV6-1
d_call: TRBD1
clone_size: -
cdr3_aa: CASSWDRGRGNTIYF
cdr3_nt: TGTGCCAGCAGCTGGGACAGGGGGAGGGGAAACACCATATATTTT

j_call: TRBJ1-1
cdr3_length: 16
v_call: TRBV19
d_call: -
clone_size: many
cdr3_aa: CASSIQGNKMNTEAFF
cdr3_nt: TGTGCCAGTAGTATTCAAGGGAACAAAATGAACACTGAAGCTTTCTTT